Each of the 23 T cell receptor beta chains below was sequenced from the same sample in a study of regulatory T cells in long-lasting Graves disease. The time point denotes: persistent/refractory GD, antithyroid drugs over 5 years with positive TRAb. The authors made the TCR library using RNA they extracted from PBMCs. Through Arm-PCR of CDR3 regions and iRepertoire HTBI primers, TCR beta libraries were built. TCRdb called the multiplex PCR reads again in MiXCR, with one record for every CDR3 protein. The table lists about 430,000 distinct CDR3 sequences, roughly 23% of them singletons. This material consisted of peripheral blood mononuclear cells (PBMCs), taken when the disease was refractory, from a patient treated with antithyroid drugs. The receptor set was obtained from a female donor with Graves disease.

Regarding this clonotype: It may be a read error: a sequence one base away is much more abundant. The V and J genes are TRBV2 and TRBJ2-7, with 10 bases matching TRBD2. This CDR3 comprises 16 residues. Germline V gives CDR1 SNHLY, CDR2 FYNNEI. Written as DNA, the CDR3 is TGTGCCAGCGGTGATAGCCCTAGCGGGAGCTACGACGAGCAGTACTTC. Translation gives CASGDSPSGSYDEQYF. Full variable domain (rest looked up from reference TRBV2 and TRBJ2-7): EPEVTQTPSHQVTQMGQEVILRCVPISNHLYFYWYRQILGQKVEFLVSFYNNEISEKSEIFDDQFSVERPDGSNFTLKIRSTKLEDSAMYFCASGDSPSGSYDEQYFGPGTRLTVT.

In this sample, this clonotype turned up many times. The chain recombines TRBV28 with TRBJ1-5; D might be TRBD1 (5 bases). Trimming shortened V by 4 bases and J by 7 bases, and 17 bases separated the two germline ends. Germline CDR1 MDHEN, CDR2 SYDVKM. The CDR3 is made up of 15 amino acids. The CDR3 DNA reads TGTGCCAGCAGTTCCCGACAGAGTATCCGCCAGCCCCAGCATTTT. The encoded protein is CASSSRQSIRQPQHF.

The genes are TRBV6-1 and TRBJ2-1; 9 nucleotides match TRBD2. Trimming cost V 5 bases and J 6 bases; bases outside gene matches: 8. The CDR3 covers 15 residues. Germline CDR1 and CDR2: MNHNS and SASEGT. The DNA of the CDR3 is TGTGCCAGCAGTAGGCGGGGACTAGCAGGCAATGAGCAGTTCTTC. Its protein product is CASSRRGLAGNEQFF.

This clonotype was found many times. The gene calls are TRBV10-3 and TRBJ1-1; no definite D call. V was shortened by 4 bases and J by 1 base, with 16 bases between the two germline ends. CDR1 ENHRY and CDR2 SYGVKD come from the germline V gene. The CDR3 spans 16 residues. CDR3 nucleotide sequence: TGTGCCATCAGTGTTAAAGAGTGGCAGAAGAACACTGAAGCTTTCTTT. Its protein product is CAISVKEWQKNTEAFF.

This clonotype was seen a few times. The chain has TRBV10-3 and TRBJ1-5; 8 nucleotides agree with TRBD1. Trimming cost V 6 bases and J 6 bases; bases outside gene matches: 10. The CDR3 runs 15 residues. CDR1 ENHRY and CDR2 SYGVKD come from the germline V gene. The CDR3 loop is CAISETGAAGQPQHF. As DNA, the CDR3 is TGTGCCATCAGCGAGACAGGGGCTGCCGGTCAGCCCCAGCATTTT.

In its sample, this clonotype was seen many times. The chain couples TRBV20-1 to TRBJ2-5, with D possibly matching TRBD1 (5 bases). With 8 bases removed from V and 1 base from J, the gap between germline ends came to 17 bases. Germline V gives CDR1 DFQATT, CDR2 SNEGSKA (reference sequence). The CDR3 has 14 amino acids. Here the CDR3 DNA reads TGCAGTCTCAAGACAGAAAGGGGCCAAGAGACCCAGTACTTC. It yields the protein CSLKTERGQETQYF.

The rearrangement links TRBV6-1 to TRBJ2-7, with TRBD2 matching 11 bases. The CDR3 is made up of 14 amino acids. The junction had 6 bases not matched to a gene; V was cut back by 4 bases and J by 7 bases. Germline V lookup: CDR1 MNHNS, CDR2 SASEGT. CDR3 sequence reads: CASSGTGLAEEQYF. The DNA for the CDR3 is TGTGCCAGCAGTGGGACGGGACTAGCGGAAGAGCAGTACTTC.

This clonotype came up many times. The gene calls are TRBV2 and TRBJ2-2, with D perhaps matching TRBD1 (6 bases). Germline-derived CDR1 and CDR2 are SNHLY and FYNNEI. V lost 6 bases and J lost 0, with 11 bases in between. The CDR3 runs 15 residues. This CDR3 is CASRLRTANTGELFF. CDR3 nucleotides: TGTGCCAGCAGGCTGAGGACAGCGAACACCGGGGAGCTGTTTTTT.

CDR3 amino acids: CASTRGPGQPQHF. CDR3 nucleotide sequence: TGTGCCAGCACAAGAGGGCCCGGGCAGCCCCAGCATTTT. The chain combines TRBV6-1 with TRBJ1-5; D is undetermined. Germline-derived CDR1 and CDR2 are MNHNS and SASEGT. Trimming cost V 7 bases and J 7 bases, with 14 bases left between them. This CDR3 contains 13 residues.

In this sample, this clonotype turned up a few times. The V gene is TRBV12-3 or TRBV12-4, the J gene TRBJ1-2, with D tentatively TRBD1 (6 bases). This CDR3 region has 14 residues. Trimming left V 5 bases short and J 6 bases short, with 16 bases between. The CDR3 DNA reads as TGTGCCAGCAGTCCCGGGGGCCTGTTGGATGGCTACACCTTC. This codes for CASSPGGLLDGYTF.

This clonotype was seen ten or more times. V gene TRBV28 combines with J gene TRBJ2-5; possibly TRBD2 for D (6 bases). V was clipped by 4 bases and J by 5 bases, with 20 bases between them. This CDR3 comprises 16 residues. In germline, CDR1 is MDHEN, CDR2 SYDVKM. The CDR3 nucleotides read TGTGCCAGCAGTTCACCCGTCTGGGGAGGTGGGGAGACCCAGTACTTC. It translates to CASSSPVWGGGETQYF. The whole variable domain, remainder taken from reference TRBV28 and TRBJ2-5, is DVKVTQSSRYLVKRTGEKVFLECVQDMDHENMFWYRQDPGLGLRLIYFSYDVKMKEKGDIPEGYSVSREKKERFSLILESASTNQTSMYLCASSSPVWGGGETQYFGPGTRLLVL.

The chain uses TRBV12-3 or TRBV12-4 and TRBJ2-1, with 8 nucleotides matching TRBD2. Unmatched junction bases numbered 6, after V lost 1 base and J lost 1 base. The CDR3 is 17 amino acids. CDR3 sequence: CASSLGGLAGSYNEQFF. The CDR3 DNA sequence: TGTGCCAGCAGTTTAGGTGGTCTAGCGGGTTCCTACAATGAGCAGTTCTTC.

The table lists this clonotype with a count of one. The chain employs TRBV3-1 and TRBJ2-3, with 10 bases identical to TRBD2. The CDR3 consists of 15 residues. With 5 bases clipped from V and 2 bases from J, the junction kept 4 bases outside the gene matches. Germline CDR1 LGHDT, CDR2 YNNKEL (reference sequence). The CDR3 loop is CASSGTSENTDTQYF. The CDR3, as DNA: TGTGCCAGCAGCGGGACTAGCGAAAACACAGATACGCAGTATTTT.

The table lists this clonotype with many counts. CDR3 sequence (DNA): TGTGCCAGCAGTTTATCCGGGACAGTGAACTATGGCTACACCTTC. Protein sequence: CASSLSGTVNYGYTF. The V and J genes are TRBV28 and TRBJ1-2; the match to TRBD1 covers 7 bases. The V segment lost 1 base and the J segment 2 bases; nucleotides outside the gene matches: 4. There are 15 residues in the CDR3. Germline CDR1 reads MDHEN; CDR2 reads SYDVKM.

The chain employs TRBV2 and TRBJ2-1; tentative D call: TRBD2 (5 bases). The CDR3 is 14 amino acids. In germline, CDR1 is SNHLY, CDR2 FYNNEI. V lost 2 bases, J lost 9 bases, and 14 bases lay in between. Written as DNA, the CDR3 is TGTGCCAGCAGTGAAAACTGGGGAAGCGGTGAGCAGTTCTTC. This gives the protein CASSENWGSGEQFF.

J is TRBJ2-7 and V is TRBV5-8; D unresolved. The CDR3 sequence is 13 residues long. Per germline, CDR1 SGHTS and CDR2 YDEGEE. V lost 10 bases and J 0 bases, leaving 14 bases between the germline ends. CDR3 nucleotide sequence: TGTGCCGCAGCCCTAGGTCCCTCCTACGAGCAGTACTTC. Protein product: CAAALGPSYEQYF. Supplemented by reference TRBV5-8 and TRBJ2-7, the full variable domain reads EAGVTQSPTHLIKTRGQQATLRCSPISGHTSVYWYQQALGLGLQFLLWYDEGEERNRGNFPPRFSGRQFPNYSSELNVNALELEDSALYLCAAALGPSYEQYFGPGTRLTVT.

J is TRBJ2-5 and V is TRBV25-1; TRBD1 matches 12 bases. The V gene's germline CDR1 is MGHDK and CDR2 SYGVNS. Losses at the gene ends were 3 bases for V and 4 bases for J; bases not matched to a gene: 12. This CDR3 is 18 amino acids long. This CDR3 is CASSEPGRDRGQRETQYF. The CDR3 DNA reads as TGTGCCAGCAGTGAGCCCGGACGGGACAGGGGGCAGCGAGAGACCCAGTACTTC.

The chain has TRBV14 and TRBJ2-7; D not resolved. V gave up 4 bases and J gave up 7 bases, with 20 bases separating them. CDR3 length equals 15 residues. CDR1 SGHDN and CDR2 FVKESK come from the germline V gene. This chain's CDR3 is CASSPRVSGPREQYF. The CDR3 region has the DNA TGTGCCAGCAGCCCCCGGGTATCGGGCCCTCGGGAGCAGTACTTC.

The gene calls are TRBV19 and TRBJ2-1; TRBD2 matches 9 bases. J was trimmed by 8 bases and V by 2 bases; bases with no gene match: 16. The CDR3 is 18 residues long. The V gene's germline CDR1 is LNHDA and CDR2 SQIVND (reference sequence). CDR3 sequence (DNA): TGTGCCAGTAGTATACAGACAATGGGCGGGAGGGCCGGCTATGAGCAGTTCTTC. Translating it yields CASSIQTMGGRAGYEQFF.

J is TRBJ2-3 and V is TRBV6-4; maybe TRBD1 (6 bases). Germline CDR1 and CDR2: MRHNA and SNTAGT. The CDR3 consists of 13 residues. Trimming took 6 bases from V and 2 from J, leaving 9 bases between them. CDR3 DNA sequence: TGTGCCAGCAGAAGGACAGTCACAGATACGCAGTATTTT. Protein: CASRRTVTDTQYF.

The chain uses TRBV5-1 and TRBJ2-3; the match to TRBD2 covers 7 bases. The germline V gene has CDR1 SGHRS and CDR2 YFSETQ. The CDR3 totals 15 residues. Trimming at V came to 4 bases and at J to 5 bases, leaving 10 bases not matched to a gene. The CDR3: CASSSRLADVDTQYF. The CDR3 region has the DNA TGCGCCAGCAGCAGCCGACTAGCTGACGTAGATACGCAGTATTTT.

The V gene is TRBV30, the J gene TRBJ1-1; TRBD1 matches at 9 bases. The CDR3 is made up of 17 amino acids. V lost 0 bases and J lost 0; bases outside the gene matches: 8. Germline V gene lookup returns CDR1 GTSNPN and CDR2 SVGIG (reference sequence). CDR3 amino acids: CAWSVPDRGFMNTEAFF. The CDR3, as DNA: TGTGCCTGGAGTGTACCCGACAGGGGGTTCATGAACACTGAAGCTTTCTTT.

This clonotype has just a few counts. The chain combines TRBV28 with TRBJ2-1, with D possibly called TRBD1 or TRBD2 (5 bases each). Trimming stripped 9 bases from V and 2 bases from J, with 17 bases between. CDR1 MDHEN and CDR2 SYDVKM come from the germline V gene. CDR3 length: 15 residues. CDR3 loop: CASRITLGAYNEQFF. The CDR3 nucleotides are TGTGCCAGTCGAATCACCCTGGGGGCCTACAATGAGCAGTTCTTC.